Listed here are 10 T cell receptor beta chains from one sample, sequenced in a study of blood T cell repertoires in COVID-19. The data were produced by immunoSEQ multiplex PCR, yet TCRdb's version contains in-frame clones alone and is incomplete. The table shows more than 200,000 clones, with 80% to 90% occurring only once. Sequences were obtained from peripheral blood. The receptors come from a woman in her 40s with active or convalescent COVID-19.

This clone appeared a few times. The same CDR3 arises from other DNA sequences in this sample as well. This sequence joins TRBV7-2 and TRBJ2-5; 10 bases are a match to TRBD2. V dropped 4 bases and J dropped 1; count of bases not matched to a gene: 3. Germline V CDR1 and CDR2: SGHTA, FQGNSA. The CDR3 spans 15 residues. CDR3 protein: CASSSTSGVQETQYF. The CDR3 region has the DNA TGTGCCAGCAGCTCAACTAGCGGGGTCCAAGAGACCCAGTACTTC.

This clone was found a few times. This CDR3 reads CASSTTGYNTEAFF. CDR3 sequence (DNA): TGTGCCAGCAGTACAACAGGGTACAACACTGAAGCTTTCTTT. This rearrangement joins TRBV6-2 or TRBV6-3 to TRBJ1-1; D might be TRBD1 (6 bases). V gave up 5 bases and J gave up 2 bases, with 12 bases separating them. CDR1 and CDR2 (germline): MNHEY, SVGEGT. This CDR3 has 14 residues.

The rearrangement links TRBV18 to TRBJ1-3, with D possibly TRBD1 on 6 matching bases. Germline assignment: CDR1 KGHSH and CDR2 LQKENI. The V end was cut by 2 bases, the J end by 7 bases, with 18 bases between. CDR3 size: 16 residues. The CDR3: CASSPDRILVDNTIYF. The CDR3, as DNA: TGTGCCAGCTCACCAGACAGGATTCTGGTGGATAACACCATATATTTT.

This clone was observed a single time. CDR3 amino acids: CASSHLGSATGLSTGELFF. The CDR3 bases are TGCGCCAGCAGCCACCTAGGATCCGCCACGGGGTTATCTACCGGGGAGCTGTTTTTT. The chain links TRBV4-3 to TRBJ2-2; D possibly corresponds to TRBD2 (5 bases). This CDR3 contains 19 residues. Between the trimmed V and J ends, which lost 3 bases and 5 bases, there was a span of 25 bases. Per the germline V gene, CDR1 is LGHNA and CDR2 is YSLEER.

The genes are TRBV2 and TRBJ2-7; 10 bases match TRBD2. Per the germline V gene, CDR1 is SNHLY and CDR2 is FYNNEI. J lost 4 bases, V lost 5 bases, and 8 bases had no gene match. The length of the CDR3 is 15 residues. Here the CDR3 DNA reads TGTGCCAGCAGTCCTAGCGGGGGCCAAGTATACGAGCAGTACTTC. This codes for CASSPSGGQVYEQYF.

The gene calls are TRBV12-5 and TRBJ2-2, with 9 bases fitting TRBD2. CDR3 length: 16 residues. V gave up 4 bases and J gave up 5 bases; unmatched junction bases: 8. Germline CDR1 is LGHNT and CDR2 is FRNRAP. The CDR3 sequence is CASGSSSGDRTGELFF. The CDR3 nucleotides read TGTGCTAGTGGTTCTTCTAGCGGGGATAGGACCGGGGAGCTGTTTTTT.

CDR3 in DNA: TGCGCCAGCAGCTCGACAGGGTCAAACACTGAAGCTTTCTTT. This translates into CASSSTGSNTEAFF. The chain is built from TRBV5-1 and TRBJ1-1, with 7 bases matching TRBD1. The V segment lost 3 bases and the J segment 2 bases; nucleotides outside the gene matches: 4. Germline CDR1 reads SGHRS; CDR2 reads YFSETQ. The length of the CDR3 is 14 residues. Full variable domain (missing parts from reference TRBV5-1 and TRBJ1-1): KAGVTQTPRYLIKTRGQQVTLSCSPISGHRSVSWYQQTPGQGLQFLFEYFSETQRNKGNFPGRFSGRQFSNSRSEMNVSTLELGDSALYLCASSSTGSNTEAFFGQGTRLTVV.

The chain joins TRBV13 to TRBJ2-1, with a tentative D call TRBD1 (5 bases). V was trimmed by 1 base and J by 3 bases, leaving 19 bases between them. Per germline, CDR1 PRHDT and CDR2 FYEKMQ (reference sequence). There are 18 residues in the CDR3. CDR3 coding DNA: TGTGCCAGCAGCTTAGCCCACTTCTTAGGGGAATTCTACAATGAGCAGTTCTTC. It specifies CASSLAHFLGEFYNEQFF. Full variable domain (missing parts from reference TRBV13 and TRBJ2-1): AAGVIQSPRHLIKEKRETATLKCYPIPRHDTVYWYQQGPGQDPQFLISFYEKMQSDKGSIPDRFSAQQFSDYHSELNMSSLELGDSALYFCASSLAHFLGEFYNEQFFGPGTRLTVL.

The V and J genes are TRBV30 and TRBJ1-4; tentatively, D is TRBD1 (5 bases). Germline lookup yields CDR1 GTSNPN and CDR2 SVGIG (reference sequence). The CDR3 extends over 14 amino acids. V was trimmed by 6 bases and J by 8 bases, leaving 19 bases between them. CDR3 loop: CACSHQGGREKLFF. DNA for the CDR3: TGTGCCTGTTCTCACCAGGGAGGTCGGGAAAAACTGTTTTTT.

The CDR3 reads CASSQSLRGSSYNSPLHF. Here the CDR3 DNA reads TGTGCCAGCAGCCAATCGCTCAGGGGTAGCTCCTATAATTCACCCCTCCACTTT. The V and J genes are TRBV16 and TRBJ1-6, with D perhaps TRBD1 (6 bases). The ends were cut back, 0 bases at V and 0 bases at J, with 12 bases in the middle. Germline assignment: CDR1 KGHSY and CDR2 FQNENV. This CDR3 has 18 amino acids.